A selection of T cell receptor beta chains follows, all from one sample in a study of glioma-infiltrating T cells after dendritic cell vaccination. The table came from immunoSEQ multiplex PCR; TCRdb's copy has only in-frame clones and leaves some out. The data contain about 92,000 clones, more than 75% of them singletons. This specimen consisted of blood, obtained before dendritic cell vaccination. The receptors originated from a human donor with glioblastoma. Both conserved end residues are part of each CDR3. D genes are given only for firm matches. A row's size may be missing; if present it is once, few, many or a size class.

DNA	CDR3	V	length	size	J	D
TGTGCCAGCAGCTTAGAGTCTTGGGCAGGGCGGATGAACACTGAAGCTTTCTTT	CASSLESWAGRMNTEAFF	TRBV7-9	18	NA	TRBJ1-1	NA
TGCGCCAGCAGTGGCAACGGTAACAGGGGAAACACTGAAGCTTTCTTT	CASSGNGNRGNTEAFF	TRBV10-1	16	NA	TRBJ1-1	TRBD1
TGCGCCAGCAGCTCTGCTAGCGGGAGGGCCCTGAACACCGGGGAGCTGTTTTTT	CASSSASGRALNTGELFF	TRBV5-1	18	NA	TRBJ2-2	TRBD2
TGTGCCATCAGCGCCGGGACTAGCGGGGGCCAACTCTCCTACGAGCAGTACTTC	CAISAGTSGGQLSYEQYF	TRBV10-3	18	NA	TRBJ2-7	TRBD2
TGTGCCAGCAGTTTGGACTATCGGTATGGCTACACCTTC	CASSLDYRYGYTF	TRBV27	13	NA	TRBJ1-2	NA
TGCGCCAGCAGTCAATGGGGTAGGGGGTTCTATGGCTACACCTTC	CASSQWGRGFYGYTF	TRBV23-1	15	NA	TRBJ1-2	NA
TGTGCCAGCTCAAGGGGGTCCTCCTACGAGCAGTACTTC	CASSRGSSYEQYF	TRBV18	13	NA	TRBJ2-7	NA
TGTGCCAGCTCTGGACAGCAGATCTACAATGAGCAGTTCTTC	CASSGQQIYNEQFF	TRBV7-9	14	NA	TRBJ2-1	NA
TGTGCCAGCAGCACACGGACGGGGAGAAGTGTCAACGTCCTGACTTTC	CASSTRTGRSVNVLTF	TRBV9	16	NA	TRBJ2-6	NA
TGCGCCAGCAGCCAAGATTTAGGACAGTATCGGTATGAAAAACTGTTTTTT	CASSQDLGQYRYEKLFF	TRBV4-1	17	NA	TRBJ1-4	NA
TGTGCCAGCAGCTTAGCGGGGGGGAACAATGAGCAGTTCTTC	CASSLAGGNNEQFF	TRBV5-6	14	NA	TRBJ2-1	TRBD2
TGTGCCAGCAGCTTAGATGTCGACAGTCCTTCCGAGCAGTACTTC	CASSLDVDSPSEQYF	TRBV7-2	15	NA	TRBJ2-7	NA
TGTGCCAGCTCACCGCGGGCCTTAGGCGGGGAGACCCAGTACTTC	CASSPRALGGETQYF	TRBV18	15	NA	TRBJ2-5	NA
TGTGCCAGCACTCCAATTATAGGACAGACAAACACCATATATTTT	CASTPIIGQTNTIYF	TRBV2	15	NA	TRBJ1-3	NA
TGTGCCAGCAGCTTATCAGTTTCACCCCTCCACTTT	CASSLSVSPLHF	TRBV11-2	12	NA	TRBJ1-6	NA
TGCGCCAGCAGTCAAAGGGGCCCTGGACAGCCTCGCAATCAGCCCCAGCATTTT	CASSQRGPGQPRNQPQHF	TRBV23-1	18	NA	TRBJ1-5	NA
TGTGCCAGCAGTTACGAGGGGGGGATCTATGGCTACACCTTC	CASSYEGGIYGYTF	TRBV6-5	14	once	TRBJ1-2	NA
TGTGCCAGTAGTAAAGGTTTGGGGACAGGGGGCACTGAAGCTTTCTTT	CASSKGLGTGGTEAFF	TRBV19	16	NA	TRBJ1-1	TRBD1
TGTGCCAGCAGCGTGGCGGGAGGGGACGAGCAGTACTTC	CASSVAGGDEQYF	TRBV9	13	NA	TRBJ2-7	TRBD2
TGTGCCAGCAGTTACGGTCTAACTAACTATGGCTACACCTTC	CASSYGLTNYGYTF	TRBV6-5	14	NA	TRBJ1-2	NA
TGTGCCAGCAGCCGTGGCGGGACAGGGGATGAAAAACTGTTTTTT	CASSRGGTGDEKLFF	TRBV28	15	NA	TRBJ1-4	TRBD1
TGTGCCAGCAGCGGGACAGGGGATCAGCCCCAGCATTTT	CASSGTGDQPQHF	TRBV2	13	few	TRBJ1-5	TRBD1
TGTGCCAGCAGACCTTCTAGCGGGGGGATCGAGCAGTACTTC	CASRPSSGGIEQYF	TRBV2	14	once	TRBJ2-7	TRBD2
TGTGCCAGCAGCTTAGTCGCTTCTGGGACTAGCGGATACGAGCAGTACTTC	CASSLVASGTSGYEQYF	TRBV7-2	17	NA	TRBJ2-7	TRBD2
TGTGCCACCAGCAGAGGAGGAGGGGTCTCCTACAATGAGCAGTTCTTC	CATSRGGGVSYNEQFF	TRBV15	16	once	TRBJ2-1	NA
TGTGCCAGTAGTATGGACAGGTTAGTTACTGAAGCTTTCTTT	CASSMDRLVTEAFF	TRBV19	14	NA	TRBJ1-1	TRBD1
TGTGCCAGCAGTTCGGGGGGGGTGATGACTGAAGCTTTCTTT	CASSSGGVMTEAFF	TRBV27	14	NA	TRBJ1-1	NA
TGTGCCAGCAGTTTAAGTCTAGCGAACACCGGGGAGCTGTTTTTT	CASSLSLANTGELFF	TRBV27	15	NA	TRBJ2-2	NA
TGTGCCATCAGTGCCCAGGATTTGCCTGAAGCTTTCTTT	CAISAQDLPEAFF	TRBV10-3	13	many	TRBJ1-1	NA
TGTGCCAGCAGCATACAGGGGGCAGGGGAAAAACTGTTTTTT	CASSIQGAGEKLFF	TRBV7-2	14	once	TRBJ1-4	TRBD1
TGTGCCAGCTCACCCTCCATAGACTCGGGTGAGCAGTACTTC	CASSPSIDSGEQYF	TRBV18	14	NA	TRBJ2-7	NA
TGTGCCAGCATGGGACAGGGGAATCAGCCCCAGCATTTT	CASMGQGNQPQHF	TRBV2	13	NA	TRBJ1-5	TRBD1
TGCGCCAGCAGTCCACTAGTTCCTCCAGAGACCCAGTACTTC	CASSPLVPPETQYF	TRBV4-1	14	NA	TRBJ2-5	NA
TGTGCCAGCTCACCACGCTTCCGGGACAGGGGGCGGAGGAACACTGAAGCTTTCTTT	CASSPRFRDRGRRNTEAFF	TRBV18	19	NA	TRBJ1-1	TRBD1
TGCGCCAGCAGAGGCCAGGGCGGTGAAAAACTGTTTTTT	CASRGQGGEKLFF	TRBV5-1	13	NA	TRBJ1-4	NA